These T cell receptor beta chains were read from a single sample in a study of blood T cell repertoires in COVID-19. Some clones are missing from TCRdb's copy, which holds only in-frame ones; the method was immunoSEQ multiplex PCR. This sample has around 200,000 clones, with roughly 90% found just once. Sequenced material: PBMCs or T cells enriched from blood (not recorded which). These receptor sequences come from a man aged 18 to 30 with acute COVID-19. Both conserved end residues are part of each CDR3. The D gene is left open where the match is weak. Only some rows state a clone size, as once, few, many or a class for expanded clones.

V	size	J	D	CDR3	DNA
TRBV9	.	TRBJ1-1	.	CASSVQANTEAFF	TGTGCCAGCAGCGTTCAGGCCAACACTGAAGCTTTCTTT
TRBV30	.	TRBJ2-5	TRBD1	CAWSAARTGTGRETQYF	TGTGCCTGGAGTGCTGCCCGAACCGGGACAGGGAGAGAGACCCAGTACTTC
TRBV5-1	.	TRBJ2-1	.	CASSLEQGSYNEQFF	TGCGCCAGCAGCTTGGAACAGGGCTCGTACAATGAGCAGTTCTTC
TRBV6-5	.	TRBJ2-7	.	CASTDLAYEQYF	TGTGCCAGCACAGACTTGGCCTACGAGCAGTACTTC
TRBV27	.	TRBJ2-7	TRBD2	CASSLRERYEQYF	TGTGCCAGCAGTTTGCGGGAGAGATACGAGCAGTACTTC
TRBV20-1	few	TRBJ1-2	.	CSSFPGYTF	TGCAGCTCTTTCCCTGGCTACACCTTC
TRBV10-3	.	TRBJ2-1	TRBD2	CAISDVLADVDNEQFF	TGTGCCATCAGTGACGTGCTAGCGGATGTTGACAATGAGCAGTTCTTC
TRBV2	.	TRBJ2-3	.	CASSEKSGGGDTQYF	TGTGCCAGCAGTGAGAAGAGCGGAGGTGGAGATACGCAGTATTTT
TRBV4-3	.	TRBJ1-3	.	CASSQERGASSGNTIYF	TGCGCCAGCAGCCAAGAACGTGGAGCCAGCTCTGGAAACACCATATATTTT
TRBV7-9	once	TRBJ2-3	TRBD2	CASTSPQPSGSGDTQYF	TGTGCCAGCACCTCACCCCAACCCAGCGGGAGTGGTGATACGCAGTATTTT
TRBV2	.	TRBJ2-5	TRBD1	CASSANRGVGETQYF	TGTGCCAGCAGTGCTAACAGGGGCGTAGGGGAGACCCAGTACTTC
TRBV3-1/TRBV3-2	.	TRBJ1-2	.	CASARATGNYGYTF	TGTGCCAGCGCGCGAGCGACTGGGAACTATGGCTACACCTTC
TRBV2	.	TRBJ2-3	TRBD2	CASRPPLAGPSTDTQYF	TGTGCCAGCCGACCCCCACTAGCGGGGCCTTCCACAGATACGCAGTATTTT
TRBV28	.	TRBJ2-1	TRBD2	CASSHLTSGSSYNEQFF	TGTGCCAGCAGTCACCTGACTAGCGGAAGCTCCTACAATGAGCAGTTCTTC
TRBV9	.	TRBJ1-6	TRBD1	CASSVGQGASPLHF	TGTGCCAGCAGCGTAGGACAGGGGGCTTCACCCCTCCACTTT
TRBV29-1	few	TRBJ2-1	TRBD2	CSVFGTSGIRGNEQFF	TGCAGCGTTTTCGGGACTAGCGGGATACGGGGAAATGAGCAGTTCTTC
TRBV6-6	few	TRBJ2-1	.	CASSSSGTPYNEQFF	TGTGCCAGCAGTTCGTCCGGGACTCCTTACAATGAGCAGTTCTTC
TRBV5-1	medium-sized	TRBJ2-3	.	CASSLGAERAQYF	TGCGCCAGCAGCTTGGGGGCGGAGAGGGCGCAGTATTTT
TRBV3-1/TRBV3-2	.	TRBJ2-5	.	CASSQEGRQETQYF	TGTGCCAGCAGCCAAGAGGGCAGACAAGAGACCCAGTACTTC
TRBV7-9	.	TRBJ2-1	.	CASSLVGLGRPQGNEQFF	TGTGCCAGCAGCTTAGTGGGGTTGGGGCGGCCCCAAGGCAATGAGCAGTTCTTC
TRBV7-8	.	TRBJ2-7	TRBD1	CASSLRTGYFYEQYF	TGTGCCAGCAGCTTAAGGACAGGGTATTTCTACGAGCAGTACTTC
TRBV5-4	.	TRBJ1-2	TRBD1	CASRSPGTGKGYTF	TGTGCCAGCAGAAGTCCCGGGACAGGGAAAGGCTACACCTTC
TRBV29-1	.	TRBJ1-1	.	CSVRLRVSVNTEAFF	TGCAGCGTTCGACTAAGGGTGTCCGTGAACACTGAAGCTTTCTTT
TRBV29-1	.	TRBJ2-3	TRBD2	CSARLAGGGDTQYF	TGCAGCGCCCGACTAGCGGGAGGTGGAGATACGCAGTATTTT
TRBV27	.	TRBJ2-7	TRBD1	CASSPSTGPYEQYF	TGTGCCAGCAGTCCTTCGACAGGGCCCTACGAGCAGTACTTC
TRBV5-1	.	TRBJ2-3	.	CASAPEGDGDTQYF	TGCGCCAGCGCCCCGGAGGGAGACGGAGATACGCAGTATTTT
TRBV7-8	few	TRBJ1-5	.	CASSLYPGQPQHF	TGTGCCAGCAGCTTATACCCGGGTCAGCCCCAGCATTTT
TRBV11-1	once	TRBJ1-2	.	CASSLDGTDNYGYTF	TGTGCCAGCAGCTTAGATGGTACAGATAACTATGGCTACACCTTC
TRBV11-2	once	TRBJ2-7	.	CASSLGGGFPYEQYF	TGTGCCAGCAGCTTAGGAGGCGGATTCCCCTACGAGCAGTACTTC
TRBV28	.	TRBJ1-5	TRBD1	CASSQTGGGNQPQHF	TGTGCCAGCAGTCAGACAGGGGGCGGTAATCAGCCCCAGCATTTT
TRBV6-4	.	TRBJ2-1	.	CASSDGRGSSYNEQFF	TGTGCCAGCAGTGACGGGAGGGGGAGCTCCTACAATGAGCAGTTCTTC
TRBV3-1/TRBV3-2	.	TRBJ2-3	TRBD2	CASSQDRLAGVTDTQYF	TGTGCCAGCAGCCAAGATCGACTAGCGGGAGTCACAGATACGCAGTATTTT
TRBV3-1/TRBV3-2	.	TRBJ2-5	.	CASSQDTGTWGETQYF	TGTGCCAGCAGCCAAGATACGGGGACTTGGGGGGAGACCCAGTACTTC
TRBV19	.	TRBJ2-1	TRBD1	CASSIQGGSEQFF	TGTGCCAGTAGTATACAAGGGGGCAGTGAGCAGTTCTTC
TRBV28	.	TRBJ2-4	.	CASSSPTVAKNIQYF	TGTGCCAGCAGTTCCCCCACAGTAGCCAAAAACATTCAGTACTTC
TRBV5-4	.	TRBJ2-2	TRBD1	CASSLAPGQGIGELFF	TGTGCCAGCAGCTTGGCGCCGGGACAGGGAATCGGGGAGCTGTTTTTT
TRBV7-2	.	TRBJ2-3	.	CASSLGASPGTDTQYF	TGTGCCAGCAGCTTAGGCGCTAGTCCTGGCACAGATACGCAGTATTTT
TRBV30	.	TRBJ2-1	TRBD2	CAWRKGQAGGPVDEQFF	TGTGCCTGGAGAAAAGGGCAAGCGGGAGGGCCGGTGGATGAGCAGTTCTTC
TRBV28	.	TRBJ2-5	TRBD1	CASSWDRGETQYF	TGTGCCAGCAGTTGGGACAGGGGGGAGACCCAGTACTTC
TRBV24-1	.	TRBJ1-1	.	CATSASDTEAFF	TGTGCCACCAGTGCTTCGGACACTGAAGCTTTCTTT
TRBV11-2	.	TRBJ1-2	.	CASSLGQGTLSNYGYTF	TGTGCCAGCAGCTTGGGGCAGGGTACACTGTCTAACTATGGCTACACCTTC
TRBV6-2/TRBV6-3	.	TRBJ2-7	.	CASSWGQDEQYF	TGTGCCAGCAGTTGGGGCCAGGACGAGCAGTACTTC
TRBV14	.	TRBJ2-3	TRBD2	CASHRGGTGTDTQYF	TGTGCCAGCCACCGGGGGGGGACGGGCACAGATACGCAGTATTTT
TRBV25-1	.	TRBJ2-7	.	CASSETQGPYEQYF	TGTGCCAGCAGTGAAACACAGGGTCCCTACGAGCAGTACTTC
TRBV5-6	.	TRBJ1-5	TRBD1	CASSWGVQGAGQPQHF	TGTGCCAGCAGCTGGGGGGTACAGGGGGCCGGTCAGCCCCAGCATTTT
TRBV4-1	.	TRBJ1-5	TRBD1	CASSQVVARGRGQPQHF	TGCGCCAGCAGCCAAGTCGTGGCCAGGGGGCGGGGTCAGCCCCAGCATTTT
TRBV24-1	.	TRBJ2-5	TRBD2	CATAMTSGTQETQYF	TGTGCCACCGCCATGACTAGCGGAACACAAGAGACCCAGTACTTC
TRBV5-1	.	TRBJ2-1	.	CASSLNNNNEQFF	TGCGCCAGCAGCTTGAACAACAACAATGAGCAGTTCTTC